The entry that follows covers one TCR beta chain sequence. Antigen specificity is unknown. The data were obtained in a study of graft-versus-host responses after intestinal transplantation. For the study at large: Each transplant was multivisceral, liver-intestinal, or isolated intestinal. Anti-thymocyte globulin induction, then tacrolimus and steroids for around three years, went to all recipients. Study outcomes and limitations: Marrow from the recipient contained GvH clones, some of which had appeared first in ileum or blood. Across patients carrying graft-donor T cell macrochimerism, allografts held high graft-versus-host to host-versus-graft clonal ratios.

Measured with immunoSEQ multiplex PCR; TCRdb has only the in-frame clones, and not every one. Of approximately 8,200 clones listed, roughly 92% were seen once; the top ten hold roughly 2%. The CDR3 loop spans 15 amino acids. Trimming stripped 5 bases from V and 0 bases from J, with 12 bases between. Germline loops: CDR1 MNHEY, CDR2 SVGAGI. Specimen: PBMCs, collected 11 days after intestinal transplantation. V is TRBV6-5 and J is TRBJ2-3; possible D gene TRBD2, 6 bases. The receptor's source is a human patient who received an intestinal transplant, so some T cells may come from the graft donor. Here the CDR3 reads CASSTGTSSTDTQYF. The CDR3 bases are TGTGCCAGCAGTACCGGGACTTCTAGCACAGATACGCAGTATTTT.